This T cell receptor (beta chain) was found in a study of blood T cell repertoires in COVID-19 (dated by TCRdb to 2018 to 2020). For context, the study as a whole: Collaborator samples came from the United States, Italy and Spain and covered acute and convalescent phases of COVID-19. The material from the prospective study consisted of cDNA or gDNA derived from T cells, B-cell-depleted T cells, or PBMCs. Deeply sampled blood TCRbeta repertoires from subjects exposed to, actively infected with, or recovered from COVID-19 were included in the dataset. The repertoires were released in a freely available public database meant as a resource for research on the immune response to SARS-CoV-2. The samples were drawn from the first 160 participants of the ongoing ImmuneRACE study and from 950 to 1,500 subjects provided by 6 global collaborators. Sample metadata almost always included a de-identified subject ID, COVID-19 status, age in years and sex. HLA class I and class II types, where available, came from metadata supplied by the sample provider rather than from assay-based typing.

General study outcomes and caveats: The quantity of clinical and demographic metadata differed by source and by participant and was supplied without curation.

V is pruned by 4 bases and J by 6 bases, leaving 12 bases of the junction without a gene match. There are 17 amino acids in the CDR3, from cysteine to phenylalanine inclusive. Here the CDR3 DNA is all that survives: 51 bases in frame from base 1. CDR1 and CDR2, looked up from the germline V gene, are KGHDR and SFDVKD. Participants in the prospective study were enrolled through a virtual design, were aged roughly 18 to 90 years, and lived in approximately 24 United States geographic areas. To assign participants to cohorts, the prospective study relied on clinical history that participants themselves reported in a screening survey and a study questionnaire. Recovered participants in ImmuneRACE Cohort 3 were defined as having two consecutive negative NP/OP PCR tests, clearance from a healthcare professional, or resolution of symptoms. In the prospective study, mobile phlebotomists collected whole blood, serum and a nasopharyngeal or oropharyngeal swab from each participant. Participants in the prospective study had the option to provide additional blood draws and questionnaires over an approximately 2-month period. Prospective study blood samples were shipped either frozen or at room temperature before DNA extraction.

The immunoSEQ Assay, a bias-controlled multiplex PCR, was used to amplify TCRbeta CDR3 regions from genomic DNA. The original pipeline was this. Within the assay, amplification of reference gene primers was used to estimate how many nucleated cells each sample contained. Sequence reads were collapsed and filtered to measure the absolute abundance of every unique TCRbeta CDR3 rearrangement. For each sample, productive Simpson clonality was calculated as the square root of Simpson's diversity index over productive rearrangements. TCRdb holds this immuneACCESS table with in-frame rearrangements only. Some clones are missing; in checked studies, unresolved V genes explain under half, and the rest has no known cause. The DNA gave D and trimming, while V, J and clone size come from that table. This sample comprises about 400,000 clones, 85% to 90% of them detected only once. Roughly a tenth of the sample rests with the top ten.

Concerning this clone itself: The target of this receptor is not known. Base quality data are lacking; no much larger clone is found one base away.

The V and J segments used are TRBV24-1 and TRBJ2-1, and 9 junction bases match TRBD2. Sequencing was done on a sample of PBMCs or T cells enriched from blood (not recorded which). The sequence was collected from a woman aged 45-59 years who had recovered from COVID-19. CDR3 region: CATSDSILAGGPNEQFF. The sequence in DNA is TGTGCCACCAGTGACTCCATTCTGGCGGGGGGGCCCAATGAGCAGTTCTTC.